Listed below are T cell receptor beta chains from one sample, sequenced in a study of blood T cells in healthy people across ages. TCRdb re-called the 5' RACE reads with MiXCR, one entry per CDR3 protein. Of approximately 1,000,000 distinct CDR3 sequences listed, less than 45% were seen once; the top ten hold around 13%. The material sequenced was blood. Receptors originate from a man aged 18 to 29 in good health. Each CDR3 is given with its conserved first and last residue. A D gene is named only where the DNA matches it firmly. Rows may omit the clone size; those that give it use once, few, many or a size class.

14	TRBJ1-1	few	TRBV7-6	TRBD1	TGTGCCAGCAGCCCTTACAGGACAGGGGATGAAGCTTTCTTT	CASSPYRTGDEAFF
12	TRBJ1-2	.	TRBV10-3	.	TGTGCCATCAGTGATCCTGATCTGACATCCACCTTC	CAISDPDLTSTF
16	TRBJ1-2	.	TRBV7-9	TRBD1	TGTGCCAGCAGCCACGGGTATCGCGGGGACAGGGGCGGCTACACCTTC	CASSHGYRGDRGGYTF
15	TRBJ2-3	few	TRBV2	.	TGTGCCAGCAGCCCAGATAAACTAAGCACAGATACGCAGTATTTT	CASSPDKLSTDTQYF
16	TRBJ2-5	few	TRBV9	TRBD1	TGTGCCAGCAGCGGGACAGGGGGGGGCCTCCAAGAGACCCAGTACTTC	CASSGTGGGLQETQYF
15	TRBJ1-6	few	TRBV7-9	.	TGTGCCAGCAGCTTTGGGGGTTCCCTGAATTCACCCCTCCACTTT	CASSFGGSLNSPLHF
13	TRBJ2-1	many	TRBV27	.	TGTGCCAGCAGTTCGCCGGATGCCCCAAGAATGTTCTTC	CASSSPDAPRMFF
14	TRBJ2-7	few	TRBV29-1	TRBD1	TGCAGCGTTGAAGGACAGGGGGGCTACAATGAGCAGTACTTC	CSVEGQGGYNEQYF
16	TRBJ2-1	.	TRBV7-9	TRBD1	TGTGCCAGCAGCCCCCGAACAGGGGGGTCCTACAATGAGCAGTTCTTC	CASSPRTGGSYNEQFF
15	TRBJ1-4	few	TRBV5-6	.	TGTGCCAGCAGCGGGGGGCAGGGCAGAAATGAAAAACTGTTTTTT	CASSGGQGRNEKLFF
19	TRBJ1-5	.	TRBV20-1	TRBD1	TGCAGTGCTAGACTCTCGGGCCCGACAGGGAGACTTAGCAATCAGCCCCAGCATTTT	CSARLSGPTGRLSNQPQHF
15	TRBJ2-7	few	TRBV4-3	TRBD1	TGCGCCAGCAGCCAAGATCTAACAGGGGCGTACGAGCAGTACTTC	CASSQDLTGAYEQYF
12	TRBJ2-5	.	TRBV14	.	TGTGCCAGCAGCCAACAAAACAATGAGCAGTACTTC	CASSQQNNEQYF
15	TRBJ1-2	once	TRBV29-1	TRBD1	TGCAGCGTTGAAGAGGGCAGGGGGGTACCATATGGCTACACCTTC	CSVEEGRGVPYGYTF
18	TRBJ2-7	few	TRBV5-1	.	TGCGCCAGCAGCTTTCGTGTGGGGAGGCTACCCTCCTACAATGAGCAGTACTTC	CASSFRVGRLPSYNEQYF
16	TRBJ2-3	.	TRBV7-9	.	TGTGCCAGCAGCCCTAGGACCATACGGGCCACAGATACGCAGTATTTT	CASSPRTIRATDTQYF
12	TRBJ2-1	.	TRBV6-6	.	TGTGCCAGCAGGGGACCTACCAATGAGCAGTTCTTC	CASRGPTNEQFF
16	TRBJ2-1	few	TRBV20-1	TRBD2	TGCAGTGCCCAAAGGAGCGGGGGATCCTCCTACAATGAGCAGTTCTTC	CSAQRSGGSSYNEQFF
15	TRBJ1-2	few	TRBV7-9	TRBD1	TGTGCCAGCAGCTTAGGTGGAGGGGGCTTCTATGGCTACACCTTC	CASSLGGGGFYGYTF
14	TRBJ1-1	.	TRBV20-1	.	TGCAGTGCTAGCCCACACACAGGGAACACTGAAGCTTTCTTT	CSASPHTGNTEAFF
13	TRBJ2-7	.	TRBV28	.	TGTGCCAGCAGGCGGTTGGGGGTTGATGAGCAGTACTTC	CASRRLGVDEQYF
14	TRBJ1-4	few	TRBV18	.	TGTGCCAGCTCACCATCCTGGGAGAAAGAAAAACTGTTTTTT	CASSPSWEKEKLFF
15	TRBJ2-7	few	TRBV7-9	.	TGTGCCAGCAGCTTAGAAGACAGATCTGCCTACGAGCAGTACTTC	CASSLEDRSAYEQYF
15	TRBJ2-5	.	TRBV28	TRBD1	TGTGCCAGCAGTTTAGGGACAGGGGGCCACAATGAGCAGTACTTC	CASSLGTGGHNEQYF
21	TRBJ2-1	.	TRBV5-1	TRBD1	TGCGCCAGCAGCTTGGGACAGGGGGCCTACAATGAGCAGTTCGGTCACAATGAGCAGTTCTTC	CASSLGQGAYNEQFGHNEQFF
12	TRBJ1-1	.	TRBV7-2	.	TGTGCCAGCAGCTTTTCGGGATCTGAAGCTCTCTTT	CASSFSGSEALF